Listed below are T cell receptor beta chains from one sample, sequenced in a study of blood T cell repertoires in COVID-19. Sequencing was performed with immunoSEQ multiplex PCR; in TCRdb, only in-frame clones are kept and a portion is missing. The sample yields roughly 140,000 clones, over 70% seen once. Material: peripheral blood. Receptors were obtained from a man between 45 and 60 years old with active or convalescent COVID-19. Each CDR3 is given with its conserved first and last residue. The order of the fields is D gene, clone size, V gene, J gene, CDR3 protein, CDR3 DNA. D genes are given only for firm matches. Only some rows state a clone size, as once, few, many or a class for expanded clones.

NA,NA,TRBV6-5,TRBJ2-1,CASIGRWEEQFF,TGTGCCAGCATTGGACGGTGGGAGGAGCAGTTCTTC
NA,NA,TRBV27,TRBJ1-1,CASSLSPQGLTEAFF,TGTGCCAGCAGTTTATCTCCTCAGGGGCTCACTGAAGCTTTCTTT
TRBD2,NA,TRBV28,TRBJ2-3,CAGRAGGSTDTQYF,TGTGCCGGGCGCGCGGGAGGGAGCACAGATACGCAGTATTTT
TRBD1,NA,TRBV5-8,TRBJ1-1,CASQDRQQGDTEAFF,TGTGCCAGCCAGGACAGGCAGCAAGGGGACACTGAAGCTTTCTTT
TRBD1,NA,TRBV11-2,TRBJ1-5,CASSLGGPQGAGQPQHF,TGTGCCAGCAGCTTAGGGGGCCCGCAGGGGGCGGGCCAGCCCCAGCATTTT
NA,NA,TRBV7-3,TRBJ2-7,CASSLAGVSYEQYF,TGTGCCAGCAGCTTAGCGGGTGTATCCTACGAGCAGTACTTC
NA,once,TRBV7-9,TRBJ2-1,CASRNLRGNEQFF,TGTGCCAGCAGAAATTTGAGAGGGAATGAGCAGTTCTTC
TRBD2,NA,TRBV27,TRBJ2-4,CASSLMWLAGGKNIQYF,TGTGCCAGCAGTTTAATGTGGCTAGCGGGCGGGAAAAACATTCAGTACTTC
TRBD2,NA,TRBV5-1,TRBJ2-3,CASSLEGREAVDTQYF,TGCGCCAGCAGCTTGGAGGGGCGGGAGGCTGTAGATACGCAGTATTTT
NA,NA,TRBV3-1/TRBV3-2,TRBJ1-6,CASSRSLLSPLHF,TGTGCCAGCAGCCGGTCCTTACTTTCACCCCTCCACTTT
TRBD2,NA,TRBV29-1,TRBJ2-5,CSVEGTSGGWETQYF,TGCAGCGTTGAGGGGACTAGCGGAGGCTGGGAGACCCAGTACTTC
TRBD2,NA,TRBV7-8,TRBJ2-1,CASSIIAGVSYNEQFF,TGTGCCAGCAGCATCATAGCGGGTGTGTCCTACAATGAGCAGTTCTTC
TRBD2,NA,TRBV28,TRBJ2-3,CASSFEIAGVGRTDTQYF,TGTGCCAGCAGTTTCGAGATAGCGGGAGTGGGGCGCACAGATACGCAGTATTTT
TRBD2,few,TRBV10-3,TRBJ2-2,CAIRGVVAGATYAGELFF,TGTGCCATCAGGGGGGTGGTAGCGGGAGCTACCTACGCCGGGGAGCTGTTTTTT
TRBD1,NA,TRBV24-1,TRBJ2-3,CATSDRGQRDHTDTQYF,TGTGCCACCAGTGACCGGGGACAGAGGGACCACACAGATACGCAGTATTTT
NA,once,TRBV7-3,TRBJ2-2,CASSFQGGVDTGELFF,TGTGCCAGCAGCTTTCAGGGCGGGGTGGACACCGGGGAGCTGTTTTTT
NA,NA,TRBV10-3,TRBJ2-7,CAISEPDTRYEQYF,TGTGCCATCAGTGAGCCGGACACCCGCTACGAGCAGTACTTC
NA,NA,TRBV3-1/TRBV3-2,TRBJ1-2,CASSPSGGQGSYGYTF,TGTGCCAGCAGCCCCTCGGGGGGGCAGGGGTCCTATGGCTACACCTTC
NA,once,TRBV28,TRBJ1-1,CASNPYGGAEAFF,TGTGCCAGCAACCCCTACGGGGGGGCGGAAGCTTTCTTT
TRBD1,NA,TRBV7-2,TRBJ2-7,CASSFQQGYEQYF,TGTGCCAGCAGCTTTCAACAGGGGTACGAGCAGTACTTC
NA,NA,TRBV4-1,TRBJ1-1,CASSHLEISTEAFF,TGCGCCAGCAGCCACCTTGAGATAAGCACTGAAGCTTTCTTT
NA,NA,TRBV28,TRBJ1-3,CASSLEYGSGNTIYF,TGTGCCAGCAGTTTAGAATACGGGTCTGGAAACACCATATATTTT
TRBD1,NA,TRBV6-5,TRBJ1-2,CASSRGQGGSYTF,TGTGCCAGCAGCCGGGGACAGGGCGGAAGCTACACCTTC
NA,NA,TRBV7-6,TRBJ2-3,CASSPPPTSPMGVDTQYF,TGTGCCAGCAGCCCACCTCCGACTAGTCCGATGGGGGTGGATACGCAGTATTTT
TRBD2,NA,TRBV30,TRBJ2-1,CAWKRTGGNEQFF,TGTGCCTGGAAAAGGACGGGAGGGAATGAGCAGTTCTTC
TRBD2,NA,TRBV4-2,TRBJ2-5,CASSPDRDAGGETQYF,TGTGCCAGCAGCCCCGACCGGGACGCCGGGGGGGAGACCCAGTACTTC
NA,NA,TRBV3-1/TRBV3-2,TRBJ1-2,CASGRGGPGYGYTF,TGTGCCAGCGGCCGCGGGGGGCCAGGCTATGGCTACACCTTC
TRBD2,NA,TRBV3-1/TRBV3-2,TRBJ2-5,CASSPGTSRETQYF,TGTGCCAGCAGCCCAGGGACTAGCCGGGAGACCCAGTACTTC
TRBD2,NA,TRBV29-1,TRBJ2-7,CSVPGGRESYEQYF,TGCAGCGTCCCTGGCGGGAGGGAGTCCTACGAGCAGTACTTC
TRBD2,NA,TRBV11-2,TRBJ2-2,CASSPPGLAGEELFF,TGTGCCAGCAGCCCTCCTGGACTAGCGGGAGAGGAGCTGTTTTTT
TRBD2,once,TRBV10-3,TRBJ2-3,CAISDLGEGRTDTQYF,TGTGCCATCAGTGACTTGGGGGAGGGCCGCACAGATACGCAGTATTTT
TRBD1,NA,TRBV5-4,TRBJ1-1,CASRPDRGRNTEAFF,TGTGCCAGCAGACCGGACAGGGGCCGGAACACTGAAGCTTTCTTT
NA,NA,TRBV3-1/TRBV3-2,TRBJ2-2,CASSQASAGELFF,TGTGCCAGCAGCCAAGCTAGCGCCGGGGAGCTGTTTTTT
TRBD2,NA,TRBV6-6,TRBJ2-7,CASSSHYPGLAGGPSYEQYF,TGTGCCAGCAGCTCCCACTATCCGGGACTAGCGGGAGGGCCCTCCTACGAGCAGTACTTC
TRBD1,NA,TRBV28,TRBJ1-2,CASRTGDNYGYTF,TGTGCCAGCAGAACAGGGGATAACTATGGCTACACCTTC
TRBD2,NA,TRBV2,TRBJ2-1,CASRAGVYNEQFF,TGTGCCAGCAGAGCGGGGGTTTACAATGAGCAGTTCTTC
NA,NA,TRBV6-4,TRBJ1-4,CASSDSGGLGKLFF,TGTGCCAGCAGTGACTCGGGGGGGCTAGGAAAACTGTTTTTT
NA,NA,TRBV20-1,TRBJ1-4,CSASLGAHEKLFF,TGCAGTGCTAGTCTGGGGGCGCATGAAAAACTGTTTTTT
TRBD1,NA,TRBV9,TRBJ1-4,CASSVAPGQGGEKLFF,TGTGCCAGCAGCGTAGCTCCGGGACAGGGAGGCGAAAAACTGTTTTTT
NA,NA,TRBV29-1,TRBJ2-5,CSVEGAERETQYF,TGCAGCGTTGAGGGAGCTGAGAGAGAGACCCAGTACTTC
NA,NA,TRBV23-1,TRBJ2-1,CASSQSRLSSYNEQFF,TGCGCCAGCAGTCAATCCCGCCTGAGCTCCTACAATGAGCAGTTCTTC
NA,NA,TRBV4-1,TRBJ1-1,CASSQERANTEAFF,TGCGCCAGCAGCCAAGAGAGGGCGAACACTGAAGCTTTCTTT
NA,NA,TRBV30,TRBJ2-5,CAGLDRRQETQYF,TGTGCCGGGCTAGACAGGCGCCAAGAGACCCAGTACTTC
NA,NA,TRBV29-1,TRBJ1-2,CSVEESGQGDGYTF,TGCAGCGTTGAAGAAAGCGGGCAGGGTGATGGCTACACCTTC
TRBD1,NA,TRBV14,TRBJ2-5,CASSQDLHRGQETQYF,TGTGCCAGCAGCCAAGATTTGCACAGGGGGCAAGAGACCCAGTACTTC
TRBD2,NA,TRBV29-1,TRBJ2-3,CSVDRVAGVSDTQYF,TGCAGCGTTGACCGGGTAGCGGGAGTTTCAGATACGCAGTATTTT